The clone carrying this TCR beta chain was found many times. This table comes from immunoSEQ multiplex PCR, and its TCRdb copy is limited to in-frame clones, with some not included. The sample holds roughly 160,000 clones, 81% seen once. The data derive from a study of blood T cell repertoires in COVID-19. Study-level background: Sites across the United States, Italy and Spain contributed samples from acute and convalescent COVID-19.

Study members were between 18 and 89 years old and lived in 20 to 30 US regions. Germline assignment: CDR1 MGHDK and CDR2 SYGVNS. Germline trimming cut 3 bases from V and 1 base from J; bases unmatched to any gene: 6. CDR3 length: 17 residues. The chain links TRBV25-1 to TRBJ2-6, with 7 bases fitting TRBD2. The clonotype originates from a woman aged 40 to 50 with acute COVID-19. The sequencing sample was made of PBMCs or T cells enriched from blood (not recorded which). In DNA, the CDR3 is TGTGCCAGCAGTGACAGCAAGGGAGGGTCTGGGGCCAACGTCCTGACTTTC. Translating it yields CASSDSKGGSGANVLTF.